This T cell receptor beta chain was sequenced during a study of blood T cells in healthy people across ages (dated by TCRdb to the mid-2010s). Describing the broader study: In model experiments, roughly one uniquely barcoded TCR beta cDNA molecule per two T cells was captured by template switching. To track age-related changes in TCR beta repertoire diversity, the study relied on deep sequencing normalized with unique cDNA molecular identifiers. The donors were divided into four age groups: young (average around 15 years), middle-aged (under 40), aged (about 62) and long-lived (82). Using the same blood draw, the study looked at two additional independent replicas of 1 million unique cDNA reads for two donors, one aged 18 to 30 and the other aged 80 or older.

Overall study outcomes, separate from this receptor: Compared with the aged group, the long-lived group had more naive CD4+ T cells, fewer expanded clones and increased TCR diversity, a pattern suggesting age selection. Estimates of total diversity based on one million sequenced T cells were considered lower bounds and underestimates. There was a strong correlation between observed TCR beta diversity and the percentage of naive T cells measured by flow cytometry. Since profiling was done on bulk unsorted PBMCs, naive and antigen-experienced compartments could not be conclusively compared. Because donor CMV infection status was unknown, age-related changes in expanded clonotypes were potentially confounded. Observed TCR beta diversity per million T cells fell roughly linearly with age, and a significant reduction was already apparent by age roughly 40.

Libraries were built with 5' RACE. This sample was sequenced with an Illumina HiSeq 2500. A second PCR of roughly 6 to 12 cycles was run with a J-beta primer mix and a sample-barcoded 5' primer. Each TCR beta cDNA molecule received a unique molecular identifier from a template-switch 5' adaptor carrying 12 random nucleotides. Each sample yielded at least 3 million CDR3-containing paired-end reads. The Mint cDNA synthesis kit, primed by a TRBC-specific oligonucleotide, was used to synthesize first-strand cDNA from all RNA. Following uracil-DNA glycosylase treatment, a first 18-cycle PCR with universal primers M1SS and BC2_uni_R was performed on all cDNA. From the authors' description of their analysis: For normalization, 1 million high-quality reads, each with a distinct molecular identifier, were randomly selected from each sample. Instead of being binned into consensus sequences, reads that shared molecular identifiers were thrown out. CDR3 identification, clonotype clustering and error correction used MiTCR with a Q25 quality threshold and the strictest error-elimination algorithm. A nonparametric unseen species model using Euler transformation provided a lower-bound estimate of total TCR beta diversity. Using fastp trimming at Q25 and MiXCR clonotype assembly, TCRdb reanalyzed the public sequencing data and kept in-frame beta chains. Entries are consolidated by CDR3 protein sequence, retaining the most common genes and DNA. These V and J calls derive from TCRdb rather than the authors' analysis. The sample has just under 550,000 distinct CDR3 sequences on record, 24% of them singletons. The ten largest clones capture 8.5% to 9.5% of the sample.

CDR1 MNHEY and CDR2 SVGEGT are derived from the germline V gene. Taken from cysteine to phenylalanine, the CDR3 has 16 residues. The CDR3 DNA has 48 bases and is translated from base 1. V and J are trimmed by 3 bases and 1 base, and the gene matches miss 8 bases of the junction. The 39 donors, aged about 6 to 90 years, were systemically healthy Caucasian individuals from Russia. Ten milliliters of peripheral blood were collected from each donor into EDTA-treated Vacutainer tubes. Ficoll-Paque density-gradient centrifugation was used to isolate PBMCs, with at least 7 million per sample. Trizol reagent was used to extract total RNA from the PBMCs, yielding at least 6 micrograms per sample. The percentages of naive CD45RAhigh/CD27high T cells were determined by flow cytometry on a PBMC aliquot from every donor. This clonotype was observed a few times. What this receptor recognizes is not known. No qualities accompany the bases; no much larger clone lies one base away.

The same data also went into a second study, on T cells of mothers and their children. Reported in the second study: Nine systemically healthy Caucasian individuals, comprising three mothers and their six children, were included as donors. cDNA synthesis used all of the extracted RNA, with roughly 1.5 ug of RNA in each 15 ul reaction. In the second PCR, sample barcodes and 2-4 random nucleotides were introduced via the M1S primer. More than 8 million TCR beta CDR3 reads were obtained from each mother, and some 3.3 million reads were obtained from each child. Thymic selection shapes the output of TCR recombination in a similar way in related and unrelated pairs, and inherited differences have a minor effect. Normalized repertoire overlap in related mother-child pairs was always slightly higher than in unrelated mother-child pairs, but the difference was never significant. No persistent microchimeric T cell clones were detected, at a sensitivity of 80 to 100 clones per million clonotypes. To look for features that set related mother-child pairs apart from unrelated individuals, the researchers ran deep NGS to compare the TCR beta repertoires of mothers and children. The mean age was roughly 36 +/- 4 years for the mothers and approximately 11 +/- 4 years for the children. Libraries were sequenced on Illumina HiSeq 2000 with 100+100 nt paired-end reads after adapter ligation with NEBNext reagents. To prevent cross-contamination, the mother and child libraries were prepared one month apart and sequenced in separate runs. Between about 500,000 and 2,100,000 distinct TCR beta clonotypes were identified per donor. Naive TCR beta clonotypes were estimated from low-frequency clonotypes matched to each donor's FACS-determined naive share, without sorting.

Sequencing used blood. The rearranged segments are TRBV6-2 or TRBV6-3 and TRBJ1-1, with 7 central nucleotides matching TRBD1. The sequence was obtained from a boy younger than 18 in good health. The sequence in DNA is TGTGCCAGCAGTTATTTCCCATACAGGGGGAACACTGAAGCTTTCTTT. Translation gives CASSYFPYRGNTEAFF.